The source of this T cell receptor (beta chain) is a study of blood T cell repertoires in COVID-19 (dated by TCRdb to about 2020). Context from the whole study: Samples from collaborators originated in the United States, Italy and Spain and spanned both the acute and convalescent phases of COVID-19. The repertoires were made available in a free public database intended to serve as a resource for research on the immune response to SARS-CoV-2. The prospective study material was composed of cDNA or gDNA derived from T cells, B-cell-depleted T cells, or PBMCs. Samples were obtained from the ongoing ImmuneRACE study (first 160 participants) and from about 1,300 subjects provided by 6 global collaborators. A de-identified subject ID, COVID-19 status, age in years and sex were almost always included in the sample metadata. HLA class I and class II types, where available, came from metadata supplied by the sample provider rather than from assay-based typing. Deeply sampled blood TCRbeta repertoires from subjects exposed to, actively infected with, or recovered from COVID-19 were included in the dataset.

TCRbeta CDR3 regions were amplified from genomic DNA using the immunoSEQ Assay, a bias-controlled multiplex PCR. The authors processed their data as follows. The number of nucleated cells in each sample was estimated by amplification of reference gene primers within the assay. Sequence reads were collapsed and filtered to measure the absolute abundance of every unique TCRbeta CDR3 rearrangement. For each sample, productive Simpson clonality was calculated by taking the square root of Simpson's diversity index across productive rearrangements. The table was pulled from immuneACCESS by TCRdb, which kept in-frame rearrangements only. Such tables lose some clones; where checked, under half of the loss comes from unresolved V genes, and the rest has no known cause. D and trimming were read from the DNA, whereas the V and J calls and clone size are those reported in that table. The sample data list approximately 260,000 clones, and about 93% of these were observed just once. The top ten constitute 1.5% to 2% of the sample.

What the work shows at the level of the full study, not this receptor alone: The quantity of clinical and demographic metadata differed by source and by participant and was supplied without curation.

Participants in the prospective study were aged roughly 18 to 89 years, lived in 24 United States geographic areas, and enrolled through a virtual design. In the prospective study, cohorts were assigned on the basis of participant-reported clinical history obtained from a screening survey and a study questionnaire. Recovered participants in ImmuneRACE Cohort 3 were defined by two consecutive negative NP/OP PCR tests, clearance by a healthcare professional, or resolution of symptoms. Mobile phlebotomists in the prospective study collected whole blood, serum and a nasopharyngeal or oropharyngeal swab from every participant. Over an approximately two-month period, participants in the prospective study had the option of providing additional blood draws and questionnaires. Before DNA extraction, prospective study blood samples were shipped either frozen or at room temperature. From V the trimming removes 2 bases and from J it removes 6 bases, while the gene matches leave 17 bases of the junction unaccounted for. Based on the germline V gene, the CDR1 and CDR2 sequences are SQVTM and ANQGSEA. Inclusive of the bounding cysteine and phenylalanine, the CDR3 is 18 residues long. Only the CDR3 part of the read is kept: 54 bases, read in frame from the first base.

Comments on this clone: It has no known antigen specificity. There are no base qualities to consult, and no much larger clone falls within one base.

The chain was built from TRBV29-1 and TRBJ2-1, with TRBD1 matching 9 junction bases. The origin of this receptor is a woman aged 18-29 years who had recovered from COVID-19. Sequencing was done on a sample of PBMCs or T cells enriched from blood (not recorded which). The CDR3 region reads CSVETGQGMWLLPNEQFF. In nucleotides, the sequence is TGCAGCGTTGAAACAGGACAGGGGATGTGGTTGCTACCCAATGAGCAGTTCTTC.